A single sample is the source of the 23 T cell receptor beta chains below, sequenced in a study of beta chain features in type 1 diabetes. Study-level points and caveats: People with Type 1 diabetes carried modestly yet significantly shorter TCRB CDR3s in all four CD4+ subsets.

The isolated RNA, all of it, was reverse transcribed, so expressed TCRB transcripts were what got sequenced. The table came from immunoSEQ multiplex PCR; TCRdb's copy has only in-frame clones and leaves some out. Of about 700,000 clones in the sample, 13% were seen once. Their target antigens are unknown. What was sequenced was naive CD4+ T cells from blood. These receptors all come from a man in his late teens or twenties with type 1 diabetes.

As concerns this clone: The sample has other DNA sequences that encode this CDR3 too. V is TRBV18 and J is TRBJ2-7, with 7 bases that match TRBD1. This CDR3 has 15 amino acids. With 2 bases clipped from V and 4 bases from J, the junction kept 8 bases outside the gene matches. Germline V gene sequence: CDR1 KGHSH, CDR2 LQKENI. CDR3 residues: CASSPNRDSSYEQYF. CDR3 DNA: TGTGCCAGCTCACCAAATCGGGACAGTAGTTACGAGCAGTACTTC. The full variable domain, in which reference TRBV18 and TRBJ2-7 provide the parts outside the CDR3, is NAGVMQNPRHLVRRRGQEARLRCSPMKGHSHVYWYRQLPEEGLKFMVYLQKENIIDESGMPKERFSAEFPKEGPSILRIQQVVRGDSAAYFCASSPNRDSSYEQYFGPGTRLTVT.

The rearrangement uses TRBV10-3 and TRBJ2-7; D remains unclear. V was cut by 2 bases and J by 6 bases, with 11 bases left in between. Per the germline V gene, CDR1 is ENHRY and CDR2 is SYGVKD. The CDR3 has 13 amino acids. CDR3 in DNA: TGTGCCATCAGTGAGGAGGCCCGTGGCGAGCAGTACTTC. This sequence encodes CAISEEARGEQYF.

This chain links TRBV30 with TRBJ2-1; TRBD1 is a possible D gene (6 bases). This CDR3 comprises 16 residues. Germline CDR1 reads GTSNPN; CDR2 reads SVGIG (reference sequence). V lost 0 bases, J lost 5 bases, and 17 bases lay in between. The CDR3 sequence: CAWSVPPGRGHNEQFF. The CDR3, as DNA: TGTGCCTGGAGTGTACCCCCGGGCAGGGGCCACAATGAGCAGTTCTTC. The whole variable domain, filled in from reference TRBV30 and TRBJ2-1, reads SQTIHQWPATLVQPVGSPLSLECTVEGTSNPNLYWYRQAAGRGLQLLFYSVGIGQISSEVPQNLSASRPQDRQFILSSKKLLLSDSGFYLCAWSVPPGRGHNEQFFGPGTRLTVL.

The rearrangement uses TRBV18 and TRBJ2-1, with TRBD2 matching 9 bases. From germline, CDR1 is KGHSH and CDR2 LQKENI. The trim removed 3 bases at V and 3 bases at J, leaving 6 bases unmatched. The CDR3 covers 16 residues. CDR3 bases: TGTGCCAGCTCACCCCTGGGACTAGCCAACTACAATGAGCAGTTCTTC. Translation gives CASSPLGLANYNEQFF.

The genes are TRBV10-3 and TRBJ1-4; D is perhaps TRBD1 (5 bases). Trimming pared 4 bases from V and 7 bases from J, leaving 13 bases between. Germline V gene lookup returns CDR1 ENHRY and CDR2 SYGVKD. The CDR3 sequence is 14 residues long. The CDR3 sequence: CAISAGTTVEKLFF. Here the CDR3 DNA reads TGTGCCATCAGTGCAGGGACTACGGTTGAAAAACTGTTTTTT.

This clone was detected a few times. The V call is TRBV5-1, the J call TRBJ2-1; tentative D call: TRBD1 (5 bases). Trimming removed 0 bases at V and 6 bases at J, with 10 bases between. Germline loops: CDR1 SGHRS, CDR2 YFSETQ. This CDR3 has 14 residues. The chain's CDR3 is CASSLEGPLNEQFF. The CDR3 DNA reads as TGCGCCAGCAGCTTGGAGGGGCCTCTCAATGAGCAGTTCTTC.

The chain's CDR3 is CASSESGTRYNEQFF. The CDR3 nucleotides read TGTGCCAGCAGTGAATCCGGGACAAGATACAATGAGCAGTTCTTC. The V gene is TRBV25-1, the J gene TRBJ2-1; tentatively, D is TRBD1 (6 bases). Looked up from germline, CDR1 is MGHDK and CDR2 is SYGVNS. V lost 1 base and J 4 bases, leaving 11 bases between the germline ends. This CDR3 is 15 amino acids long.

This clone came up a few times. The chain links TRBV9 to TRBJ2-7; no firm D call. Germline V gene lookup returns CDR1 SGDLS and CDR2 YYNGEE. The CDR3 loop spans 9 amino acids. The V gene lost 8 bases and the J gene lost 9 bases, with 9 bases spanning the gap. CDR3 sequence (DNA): TGTGCCAGACCCCTAGGGCAGTACTTC. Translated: CARPLGQYF.

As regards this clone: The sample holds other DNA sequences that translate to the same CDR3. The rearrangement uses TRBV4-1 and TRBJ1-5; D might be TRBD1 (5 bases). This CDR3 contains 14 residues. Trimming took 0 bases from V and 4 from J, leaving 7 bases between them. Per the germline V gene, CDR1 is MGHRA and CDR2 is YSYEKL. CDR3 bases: TGCGCCAGCAGCCAAGAGGGGGTTAATCAGCCCCAGCATTTT. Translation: CASSQEGVNQPQHF.

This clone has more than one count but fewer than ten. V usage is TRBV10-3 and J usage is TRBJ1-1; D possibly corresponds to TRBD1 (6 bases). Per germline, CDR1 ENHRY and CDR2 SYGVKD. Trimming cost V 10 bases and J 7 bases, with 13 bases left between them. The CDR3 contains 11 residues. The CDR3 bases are TGTGCCACCGTCAGGGGTAGTGAAGCTTTCTTT. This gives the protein CATVRGSEAFF.

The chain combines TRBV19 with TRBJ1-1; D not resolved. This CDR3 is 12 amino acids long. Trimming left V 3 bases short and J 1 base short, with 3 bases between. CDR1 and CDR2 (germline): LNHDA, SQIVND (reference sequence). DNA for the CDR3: TGTGCCAGTAGTATCAGGAACACTGAAGCTTTCTTT. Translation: CASSIRNTEAFF.

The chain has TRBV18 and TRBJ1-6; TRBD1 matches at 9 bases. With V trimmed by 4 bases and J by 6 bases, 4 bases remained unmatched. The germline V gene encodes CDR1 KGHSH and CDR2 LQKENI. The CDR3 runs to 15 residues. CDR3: CASSRTGGVNSPLHF. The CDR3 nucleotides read TGTGCCAGCTCACGAACAGGGGGCGTTAATTCACCCCTCCACTTT.

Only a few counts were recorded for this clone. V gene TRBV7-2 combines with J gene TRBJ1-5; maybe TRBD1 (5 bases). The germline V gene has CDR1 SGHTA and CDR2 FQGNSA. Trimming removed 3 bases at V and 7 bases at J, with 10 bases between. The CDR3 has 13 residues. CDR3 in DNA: TGTGCCAGCAGCTTGGAAGGGGCCCAGCCCCAGCATTTT. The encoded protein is CASSLEGAQPQHF.

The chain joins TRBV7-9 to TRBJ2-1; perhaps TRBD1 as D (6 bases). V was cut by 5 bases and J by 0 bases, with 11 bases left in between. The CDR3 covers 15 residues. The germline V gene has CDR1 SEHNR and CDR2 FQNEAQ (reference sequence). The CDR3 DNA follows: TGTGCCAGCAGCACTCAGGGGAGCTCCTACAATGAGCAGTTCTTC. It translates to CASSTQGSSYNEQFF.

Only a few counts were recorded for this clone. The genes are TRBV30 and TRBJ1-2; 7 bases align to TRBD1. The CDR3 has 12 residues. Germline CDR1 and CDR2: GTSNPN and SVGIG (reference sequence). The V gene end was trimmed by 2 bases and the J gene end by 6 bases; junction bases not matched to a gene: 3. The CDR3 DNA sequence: TGTGCCTGGAGTATCAGGGGGAATGGCTACACCTTC. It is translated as CAWSIRGNGYTF.

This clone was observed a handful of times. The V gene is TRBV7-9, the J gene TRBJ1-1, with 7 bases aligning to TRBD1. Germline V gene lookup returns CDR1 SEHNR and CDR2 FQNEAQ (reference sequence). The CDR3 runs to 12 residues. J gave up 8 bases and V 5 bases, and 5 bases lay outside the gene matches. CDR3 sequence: CASSPGDREAFF. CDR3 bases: TGTGCCAGCAGCCCGGGGGACAGAGAAGCTTTCTTT.

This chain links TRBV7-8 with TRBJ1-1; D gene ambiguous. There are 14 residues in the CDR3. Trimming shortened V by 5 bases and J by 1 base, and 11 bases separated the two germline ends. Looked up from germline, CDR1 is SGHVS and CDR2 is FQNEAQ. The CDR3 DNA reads TGTGCCAGCAGCCCGGTGGGAGAGAACACTGAAGCTTTCTTT. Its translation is CASSPVGENTEAFF.

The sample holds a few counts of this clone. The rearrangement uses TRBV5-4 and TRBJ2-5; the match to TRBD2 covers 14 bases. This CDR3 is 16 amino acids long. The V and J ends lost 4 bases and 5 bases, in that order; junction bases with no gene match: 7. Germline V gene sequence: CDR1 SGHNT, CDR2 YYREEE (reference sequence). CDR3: CASSPGLAGAWETQYF. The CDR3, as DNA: TGTGCCAGCAGCCCGGGACTAGCGGGGGCTTGGGAGACCCAGTACTTC.

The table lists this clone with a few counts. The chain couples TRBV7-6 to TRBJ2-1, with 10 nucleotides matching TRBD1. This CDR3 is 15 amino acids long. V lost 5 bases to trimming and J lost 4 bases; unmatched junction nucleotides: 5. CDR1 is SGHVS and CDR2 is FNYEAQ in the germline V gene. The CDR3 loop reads CASSAGTGEYNEQFF. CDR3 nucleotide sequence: TGTGCCAGCAGCGCCGGGACAGGGGAATACAATGAGCAGTTCTTC.

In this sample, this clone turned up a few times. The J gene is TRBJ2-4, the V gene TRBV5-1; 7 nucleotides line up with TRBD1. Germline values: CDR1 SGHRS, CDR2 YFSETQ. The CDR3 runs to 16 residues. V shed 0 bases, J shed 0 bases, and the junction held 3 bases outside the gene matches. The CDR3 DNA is TGCGCCAGCAGCTTGGAGGGGGCTATAGCCAAAAACATTCAGTACTTC. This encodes CASSLEGAIAKNIQYF.

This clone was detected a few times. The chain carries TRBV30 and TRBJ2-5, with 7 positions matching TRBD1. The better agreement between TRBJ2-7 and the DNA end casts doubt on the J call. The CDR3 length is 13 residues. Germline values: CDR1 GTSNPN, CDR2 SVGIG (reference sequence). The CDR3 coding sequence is TGTGCCTGGAGTGTAGGGGGCCTATACGAGCAGTACTTC. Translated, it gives CAWSVGGLYEQYF.

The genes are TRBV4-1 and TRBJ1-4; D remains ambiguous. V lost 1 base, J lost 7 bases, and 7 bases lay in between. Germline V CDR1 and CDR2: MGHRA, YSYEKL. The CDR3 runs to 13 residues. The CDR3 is CASSQVLSEKLFF. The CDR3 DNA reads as TGCGCCAGCAGCCAAGTCTTGAGTGAAAAACTGTTTTTT.

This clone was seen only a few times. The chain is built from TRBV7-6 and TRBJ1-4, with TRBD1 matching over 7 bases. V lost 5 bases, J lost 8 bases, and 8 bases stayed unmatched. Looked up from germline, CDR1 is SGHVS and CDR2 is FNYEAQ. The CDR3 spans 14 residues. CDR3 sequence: CASSPQGSGEKLFF. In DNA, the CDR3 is TGTGCCAGCAGCCCACAGGGGTCGGGCGAAAAACTGTTTTTT.